The 5 T cell receptor beta chains below come from one sample, sequenced in a study of CD8+ T cells in alopecia areata. Extraction of RNA preceded its reverse transcription into cDNA, which served as the sequencing template. Profiled with immunoSEQ multiplex PCR; TCRdb holds only in-frame clones, not every one. The table includes about 160,000 clones, roughly 65% detected once. The sample's treatment: oral pan-JAK inhibitor, 5-10 mg twice daily. The material was CD4+ T cells sorted from blood, obtained at week 4, from a patient treated with tofacitinib. These receptors were obtained from a human donor with alopecia areata.

The chain joins TRBV5-1 to TRBJ2-5; no definite D call. Germline V gene sequence: CDR1 SGHRS, CDR2 YFSETQ. The CDR3 contains 13 residues. Trimming pared 5 bases from V and 2 bases from J, leaving 10 bases between. As DNA, the CDR3 is TGCGCCAGCAGGTCGGACCCTCAAGAGACCCAGTACTTC. Its protein is CASRSDPQETQYF.

This clone showed up just a few times. The genes are TRBV7-9 and TRBJ1-1; D gene unclear. Trimming removed 5 bases from V and 0 bases from J, with 7 bases in between. This CDR3 is built from 13 residues. The germline V gene encodes CDR1 SEHNR and CDR2 FQNEAQ (reference sequence). CDR3 sequence: CASSASVNTEAFF. The CDR3 DNA reads TGTGCCAGCAGCGCTTCCGTGAACACTGAAGCTTTCTTT.

The chain couples TRBV7-2 to TRBJ2-3; tentative D call: TRBD2 (6 bases). Germline V lookup: CDR1 SGHTA, CDR2 FQGNSA. Trimming cost V 5 bases and J 3 bases, with 18 bases left between them. This CDR3 is built from 16 residues. CDR3 region: CASSPPRGSVTDTQYF. As DNA, the CDR3 is TGTGCCAGCAGCCCACCGCGGGGTAGCGTAACAGATACGCAGTATTTT.

V is TRBV19 and J is TRBJ2-5; D is undetermined. Trimming removed 6 bases from V and 8 bases from J, with 16 bases in between. Germline V lookup: CDR1 LNHDA, CDR2 SQIVND (reference sequence). This CDR3 comprises 13 residues. CDR3 sequence reads: CASRHRGAATQYF. The CDR3 DNA is TGTGCCAGTAGACACCGCGGCGCCGCCACCCAGTACTTC.

This clone was counted a single time. The chain joins TRBV27 to TRBJ1-6; TRBD1 matches at 7 bases. Germline loops: CDR1 MNHEY, CDR2 SMNVEV (reference sequence). Trimming took 7 bases from V and 0 from J; bases not matched to a gene: 3. The CDR3 is 15 amino acids. The CDR3 here is CASKGTASYNSPLHF. Here the CDR3 DNA reads TGTGCCAGCAAGGGGACAGCCTCCTATAATTCACCCCTCCACTTT.